This T cell receptor beta chain is from a study of shared clonotypes between healthy human individuals. Study results and limitations: Clonotypes that were shared across a handful of donors made up around 5% of naive CD4 clonotypes.

Turning to this clone: Its specificity is not known.

The method was immunoSEQ multiplex PCR; TCRdb's version includes in-frame clones alone and lacks a portion of them. The repertoire consists of 2 million to 3 million clones, with over 85% occurring once and the leading ten covering 0.36%. This clonotype was obtained from a man in his late teens or twenties in good health. Some clones in this sample may be carry-over from other donors' samples. Sequenced material: naive CD4+ T cells from PBMCs. The subset here: CD45RA+ positively selected.

DNA for the CDR3: TGTGCCAGCAGCCCCCGGGTTTTCGGGGAAGAGACCCAGTACTTC. It codes for CASSPRVFGEETQYF. The chain is built from TRBV9 and TRBJ2-5; tentative D call: TRBD2 (5 bases). CDR3 size: 15 residues. Trimming removed 4 bases at V and 3 bases at J, with 16 bases between. Germline loops: CDR1 SGDLS, CDR2 YYNGEE. Based on the CDR3 plus reference TRBV9 and TRBJ2-5, the full variable domain is DSGVTQTPKHLITATGQRVTLRCSPRSGDLSVYWYQQSLDQGLQFLIQYYNGEERAKGNILERFSAQQFPDLHSELNLSSLELGDSALYFCASSPRVFGEETQYFGPGTRLLVL.